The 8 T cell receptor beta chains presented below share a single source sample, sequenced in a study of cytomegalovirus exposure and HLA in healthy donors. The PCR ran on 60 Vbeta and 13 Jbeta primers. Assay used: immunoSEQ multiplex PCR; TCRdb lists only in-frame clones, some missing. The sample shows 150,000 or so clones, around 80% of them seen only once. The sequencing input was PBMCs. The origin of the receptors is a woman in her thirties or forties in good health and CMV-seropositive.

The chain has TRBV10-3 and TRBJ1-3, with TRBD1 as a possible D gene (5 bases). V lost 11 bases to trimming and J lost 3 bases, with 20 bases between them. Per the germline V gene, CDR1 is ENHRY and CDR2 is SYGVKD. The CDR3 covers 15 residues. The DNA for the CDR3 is TGTGCCGTAAGCGAGGCCAGGGCACTTGGAAACACCATATATTTT. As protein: CAVSEARALGNTIYF.

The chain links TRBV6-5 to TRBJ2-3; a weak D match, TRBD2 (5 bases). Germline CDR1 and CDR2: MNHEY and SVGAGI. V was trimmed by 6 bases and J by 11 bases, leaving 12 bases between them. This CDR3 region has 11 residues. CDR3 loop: CASRSPSGQYF. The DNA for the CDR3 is TGTGCCAGCAGAAGCCCGAGCGGGCAGTATTTT.

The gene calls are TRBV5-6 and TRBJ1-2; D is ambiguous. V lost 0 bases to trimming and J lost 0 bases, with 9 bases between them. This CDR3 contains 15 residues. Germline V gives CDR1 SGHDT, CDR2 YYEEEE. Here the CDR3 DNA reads TGTGCCAGCAGCTTGGGACCTACAGCTAACTATGGCTACACCTTC. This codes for CASSLGPTANYGYTF.

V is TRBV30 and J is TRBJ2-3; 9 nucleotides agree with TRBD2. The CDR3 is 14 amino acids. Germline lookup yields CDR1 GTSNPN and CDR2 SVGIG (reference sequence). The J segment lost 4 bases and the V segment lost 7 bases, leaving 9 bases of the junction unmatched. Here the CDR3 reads CASRRGGGADTQYF. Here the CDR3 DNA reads TGTGCCTCTCGGAGGGGCGGGGGGGCAGATACGCAGTATTTT.

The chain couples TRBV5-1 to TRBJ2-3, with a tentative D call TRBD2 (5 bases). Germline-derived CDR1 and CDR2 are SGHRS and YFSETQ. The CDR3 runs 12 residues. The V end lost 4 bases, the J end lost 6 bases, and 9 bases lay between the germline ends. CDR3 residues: CASSPGVDTQYF. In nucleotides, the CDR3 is TGCGCCAGCAGCCCCGGGGTGGATACGCAGTATTTT.

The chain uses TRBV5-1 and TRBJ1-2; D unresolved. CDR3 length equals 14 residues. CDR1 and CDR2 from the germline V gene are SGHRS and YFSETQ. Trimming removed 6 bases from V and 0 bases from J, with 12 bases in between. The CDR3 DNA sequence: TGCGCCAGCAAGGAGGGCCCGACTAACTATGGCTACACCTTC. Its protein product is CASKEGPTNYGYTF.

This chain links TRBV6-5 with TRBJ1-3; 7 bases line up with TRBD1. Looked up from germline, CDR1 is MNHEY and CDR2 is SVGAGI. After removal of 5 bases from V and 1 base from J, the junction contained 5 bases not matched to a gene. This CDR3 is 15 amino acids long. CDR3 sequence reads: CASSRDRNSGNTIYF. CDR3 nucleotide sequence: TGTGCCAGCAGTCGGGACAGAAATTCTGGAAACACCATATATTTT.

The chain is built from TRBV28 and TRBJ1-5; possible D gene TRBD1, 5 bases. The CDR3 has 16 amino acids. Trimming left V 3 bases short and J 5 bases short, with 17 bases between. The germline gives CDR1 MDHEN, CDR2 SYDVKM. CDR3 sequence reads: CASSLIVGGVDQPQHF. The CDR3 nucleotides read TGTGCCAGCAGTTTGATAGTGGGGGGAGTTGATCAGCCCCAGCATTTT.